The TCR beta chain described here comes from a study of blood T cell repertoires in COVID-19. About the research overall: The origin of the acute and convalescent COVID-19 samples was the United States, Italy and Spain.

J lost 3 bases, V lost 4 bases, and 5 bases had no gene match. The germline CDR1 and CDR2 sequences are SGHRS and YFSETQ. The CDR3 has 15 amino acids. Clones were sequenced by immunoSEQ multiplex PCR, and TCRdb holds only the in-frame ones, with some missing. The table shows some 66,000 clones, with about 86% occurring only once. The sequence was obtained from a man aged 50 or older with active COVID-19. The chain joins TRBV5-1 to TRBJ2-1; 9 nucleotides line up with TRBD1. The sample comprised peripheral blood. This CDR3 is CASSHGTGIYNEQFF. The CDR3 DNA is TGCGCCAGCAGCCACGGGACAGGGATCTACAATGAGCAGTTCTTC.